A selection of T cell receptor beta chains follows, all from one sample in a study of human T cells and chemical hapten exposure. TCRdb processed the RACE reads anew with MiXCR; each CDR3 protein has one entry. The data contain about 110,000 distinct CDR3 sequences, 9.5% to 12% of them seen just once; the ten biggest clones take up around 3.5%. The sequenced sample was whole blood, obtained in connection with sensitization to the hapten diphenylcyclopropenone (DPC). Receptors originate from a middle-aged woman with alopecia areata. Some clones in this sample may be carry-over from other donors' samples. CDR3s include the opening cysteine and the closing phenylalanine or tryptophan. D genes are given only for firm matches. Clone size is not always given. Where it is, it says once, few, many or a class for expanded clones.

J: TRBJ2-3; size: few; D: TRBD1; V: TRBV7-6; DNA: TGTGCCAGCAGCTTAGTGGACAGGGGCGGGCGGAATACGCAGTATTTT; CDR3: CASSLVDRGGRNTQYF
J: TRBJ1-2; size: few; D: -; V: TRBV5-4; DNA: TGTGCCAGCAGCCGCGGGACCGAGGCTGGCGGCTACACCTTC; CDR3: CASSRGTEAGGYTF
J: TRBJ2-3; size: few; D: -; V: TRBV7-2; DNA: TGTGCCAGCAGTCCAGGTCCCCAGGTTCCGCAGTATTTT; CDR3: CASSPGPQVPQYF
J: TRBJ1-6; size: many; D: -; V: TRBV10-2; DNA: TGCGCCAGCAGTGAGTCGCGCGGGGTCAGCTCCTATAATTCACCCCTCCACTTT; CDR3: CASSESRGVSSYNSPLHF
J: TRBJ2-1; size: few; D: -; V: TRBV28; DNA: TGTGCCAGCAGCCGTCTGGGGAGCTCCTACAATGAGCAGTTCTTC; CDR3: CASSRLGSSYNEQFF
J: TRBJ2-5; size: many; D: TRBD1; V: TRBV6-5; DNA: TGTGCCAGCAGTTACTGGGGACAGGGTGGGGAGACCCAGTACTTC; CDR3: CASSYWGQGGETQYF
J: TRBJ1-5; size: few; D: TRBD1; V: TRBV18; DNA: TGTGCCAGCTCAGAAGGTTTGGCGGACAGGGGAAATCAGCCCCAGCATTTT; CDR3: CASSEGLADRGNQPQHF
J: TRBJ2-7; size: few; D: -; V: TRBV4-2; DNA: TGTGCCAGCAGCCAATTCCAGCACGAGCAGTACTTC; CDR3: CASSQFQHEQYF
J: TRBJ1-5; size: many; D: TRBD1; V: TRBV5-1; DNA: TGCGCCAGCAGCTGGGGGACAGGCTATAACAATCAGCCCCAGCATTTT; CDR3: CASSWGTGYNNQPQHF
J: TRBJ1-2; size: -; D: -; V: TRBV28; DNA: TGTGCCAGCAGTTTCAATCTTAACTATGGCTACACCTTC; CDR3: CASSFNLNYGYTF
J: TRBJ2-4; size: many; D: -; V: TRBV7-8; DNA: TGTGCCAGCAGCACGGACAGCAGGGACATTCAGTACTTC; CDR3: CASSTDSRDIQYF
J: TRBJ1-1; size: few; D: TRBD1; V: TRBV15; DNA: TGTGCCACCAGCAGAGGGGACAGCTACACTGAAGCTTTCTTT; CDR3: CATSRGDSYTEAFF
J: TRBJ1-2; size: -; D: -; V: TRBV12-3/TRBV12-4; DNA: TGTGCCAGCAGTGCCCGCCGGGGGGGGCGAAATGGCTACACCTTC; CDR3: CASSARRGGRNGYTF
J: TRBJ2-3; size: -; D: -; V: TRBV28; DNA: TGTGCCAGCAACGGTCAGGGGGGGGATACGCAGTATTTT; CDR3: CASNGQGGDTQYF
J: TRBJ2-7; size: -; D: TRBD1; V: TRBV20-1; DNA: TGCAGTGCTAGCGGGGACAGCCACTACGAGCAGTACTTC; CDR3: CSASGDSHYEQYF
J: TRBJ2-7; size: -; D: TRBD2; V: TRBV3-1; DNA: TGTGCCAGCAGCAGACGACTAGCTGCTCCGGGGGAGCAGTACTTC; CDR3: CASSRRLAAPGEQYF
J: TRBJ1-6; size: few; D: -; V: TRBV7-9; DNA: TGTGCCAGCAGCCCTGGGAACAGTATTAATTCACCCCTCCACTTT; CDR3: CASSPGNSINSPLHF
J: TRBJ2-1; size: many; D: -; V: TRBV29-1; DNA: TGTGCCAGTTTCTACAATGAGCAGTTCTTC; CDR3: CASFYNEQFF
J: TRBJ2-3; size: many; D: -; V: TRBV3-1; DNA: TGTGCCAGCAGCCTTCAGCCGGGGTGGGGCACAGATACGCAGTATTTT; CDR3: CASSLQPGWGTDTQYF
J: TRBJ1-2; size: few; D: -; V: TRBV6-6; DNA: TGTGCCAGCAGCGTGGAACACCTTACCGGGGGCTACACCTTC; CDR3: CASSVEHLTGGYTF
J: TRBJ2-3; size: few; D: -; V: TRBV7-9; DNA: TGTGCCAGCAGCCCGGGAGAGGGTCACATCACAGATACGCAGTATTTT; CDR3: CASSPGEGHITDTQYF
J: TRBJ1-2; size: many; D: -; V: TRBV19; DNA: TGTGCCAGTAGTTTGGAGAACTATGGCTACACCTTC; CDR3: CASSLENYGYTF
J: TRBJ2-5; size: -; D: -; V: TRBV7-2; DNA: TGTGCCAGCAGCTTTCTATCACAAGAGACCCAGTACTTC; CDR3: CASSFLSQETQYF
J: TRBJ1-2; size: -; D: TRBD1; V: TRBV28; DNA: TGTGCCAGTACCCCGACAGGGAGGGTTGGCGGCTGGGCCTTC; CDR3: CASTPTGRVGGWAF
J: TRBJ2-1; size: many; D: -; V: TRBV12-5; DNA: TGTGCTAGTGGTCGGGGGGCGGCCTACAATGAGCAGTTCTTC; CDR3: CASGRGAAYNEQFF
J: TRBJ2-1; size: -; D: -; V: TRBV12-3/TRBV12-4; DNA: TGTGCCAGCAGTTTAGCCCGGGGTAGCGGAGTTCTCTCCTACAATGAGCAGTTCTTC; CDR3: CASSLARGSGVLSYNEQFF
J: TRBJ2-5; size: many; D: TRBD1; V: TRBV29-1; DNA: TGCAGCGTTGGACAGGGGGCGGGAGAGACCCAGTACTTC; CDR3: CSVGQGAGETQYF
J: TRBJ2-5; size: many; D: -; V: TRBV11-2; DNA: TGTGCCAGCAGCTCCCTCCAGAGACAAGAGACCCAGTACTTC; CDR3: CASSSLQRQETQYF
J: TRBJ2-2; size: -; D: -; V: TRBV14; DNA: TGTGCCAGCAGCCACCCACGGGCAATGAGGACTCCCGGGGAGCTGTTTTTT; CDR3: CASSHPRAMRTPGELFF
J: TRBJ1-1; size: many; D: -; V: TRBV14; DNA: TGTGCCAGCAGCCAAGTTACGGGGGTGTACACTGAAGCTTTCTTT; CDR3: CASSQVTGVYTEAFF
J: TRBJ2-1; size: -; D: TRBD2; V: TRBV7-2; DNA: TGTGCCAGCAGCTTAGAATCGTCTAGCGGGAGGATCTCCTCCTACAATGAGCAGTTCTTC; CDR3: CASSLESSSGRISSYNEQFF
J: TRBJ2-7; size: few; D: TRBD1; V: TRBV29-1; DNA: TGCAGCGTGGGACAGGGTCCCTCCTACGAGCAGTACTTC; CDR3: CSVGQGPSYEQYF
J: TRBJ2-4; size: -; D: -; V: TRBV7-9; DNA: TGTGCCAGCAGCTCAATCTCCAAGAAAAACATTCAGTACTTC; CDR3: CASSSISKKNIQYF
J: TRBJ2-7; size: -; D: -; V: TRBV29-1; DNA: TGCAGCGTCTACAGGGCTTACGAGCAGTACTTC; CDR3: CSVYRAYEQYF
J: TRBJ2-7; size: -; D: -; V: TRBV19; DNA: TGTGCCAGTAGTATAGATCCTTCCGGGGACGAGCAGTACTTC; CDR3: CASSIDPSGDEQYF
J: TRBJ2-2; size: many; D: TRBD1; V: TRBV4-2; DNA: TGTGCCAGCAACTCCCCGGGACAGGGGATTTTCACCGGGGAGCTGTTTTTT; CDR3: CASNSPGQGIFTGELFF
J: TRBJ1-1; size: -; D: -; V: TRBV13; DNA: TGTGCCAGCAGCCCACAGGAAACACCGAACACTGAAGCTTTCTTT; CDR3: CASSPQETPNTEAFF
J: TRBJ2-4; size: few; D: -; V: TRBV6-5; DNA: TGTGCCAGCAGTTACCTAAACATTCAGTACTTC; CDR3: CASSYLNIQYF
J: TRBJ2-7; size: many; D: TRBD1; V: TRBV2; DNA: TGTGCCAGCAGTACCCCGGGACAGGGTTACTCCTACGAGCAGTACTTC; CDR3: CASSTPGQGYSYEQYF
J: TRBJ1-2; size: few; D: -; V: TRBV21-1; DNA: TGTGCCAGCAGCACTAGATATGGCTACACCTTC; CDR3: CASSTRYGYTF
J: TRBJ2-1; size: many; D: TRBD2; V: TRBV3-1; DNA: TGTGCCAGCAGCCAAGACGGTGGGGTAGCGGGGTCCCCTTTCTACAATGAGCAGTTCTTC; CDR3: CASSQDGGVAGSPFYNEQFF
J: TRBJ2-2; size: once; D: -; V: TRBV20-1; DNA: TGCAGTGCTAGCCCTCACCCCGGGGAGCTGTTTTTT; CDR3: CSASPHPGELFF
J: TRBJ2-3; size: many; D: TRBD2; V: TRBV20-1; DNA: TGCAGTGCTAGAGATCTTCTAGCGGGGGCCTACACAGATACGCAGTATTTT; CDR3: CSARDLLAGAYTDTQYF
J: TRBJ2-2; size: -; D: TRBD2; V: TRBV6-2/TRBV6-3; DNA: TGTGCCAGCAGTTACTTCCGGACTAGCGGGGTCGGGGAGCTGTTTTTT; CDR3: CASSYFRTSGVGELFF
J: TRBJ1-5; size: many; D: -; V: TRBV6-2/TRBV6-3; DNA: TGTGCCAGCACTCTTCGGGGAAGGGATCAGCCCCAGCATTTT; CDR3: CASTLRGRDQPQHF
J: TRBJ1-4; size: many; D: -; V: TRBV10-3; DNA: TGTGCCATCAGTAACTGGAATAATGAAAAACTGTTTTTT; CDR3: CAISNWNNEKLFF
J: TRBJ1-1; size: many; D: -; V: TRBV29-1; DNA: TGCAGCGTTGCCCGGGGAAACACTGAAGCTTTCTTT; CDR3: CSVARGNTEAFF
J: TRBJ2-1; size: many; D: TRBD2; V: TRBV9; DNA: TGTGCCAGCAGCGAAAACTTAGCGGGGGGGCCGGCCAATGAGCAGTTCTTC; CDR3: CASSENLAGGPANEQFF
J: TRBJ2-3; size: many; D: TRBD1; V: TRBV12-3/TRBV12-4; DNA: TGTGCCAGCAGTCCGGACAGGGGGCCGGGCGGGAGGACCACAGATACGCAGTATTTT; CDR3: CASSPDRGPGGRTTDTQYF
J: TRBJ2-5; size: few; D: -; V: TRBV2; DNA: TGTGCCAGCAGTCAAGGGGATCTCACAGAGACCCAGTACTTC; CDR3: CASSQGDLTETQYF
J: TRBJ1-1; size: few; D: -; V: TRBV18; DNA: TGTGCCAGCTCATCCTCACAGAACACTGAAGCTTTCTTT; CDR3: CASSSSQNTEAFF
J: TRBJ2-7; size: -; D: TRBD1; V: TRBV29-1; DNA: TGCAGCGTGGGTGGGACAGGGGGATACTCCTACGAGCAGTACTTC; CDR3: CSVGGTGGYSYEQYF
J: TRBJ2-5; size: -; D: -; V: TRBV4-3; DNA: TGCGCCAGCAGCCAAGAGGGGACGGCACCGTGGCAAGAGACCCAGTACTTC; CDR3: CASSQEGTAPWQETQYF